The 20 T cell receptor beta chains below come from one sample, sequenced in a study of T cells in Graves' hyperthyroidism and ophthalmopathy. Researchers amplified the TCR beta CDR3 regions from RNA transcripts. When the TCR CDR3 underwent first-round RT-PCR, the HTBI primer set was used. MiXCR, run by TCRdb on the multiplex PCR reads, gives a single entry per CDR3 protein. The sample holds about 96,000 distinct CDR3 sequences, over 50% seen once. Source material: blood. The origin of the receptors is a woman aged 40 to 50 with Graves' hyperthyroidism.

The CDR3 coding sequence is TGTGCCGTACGGGACAGGGGGAGCACCGGGGAGCTGTTTTTT. Translated, it gives CAVRDRGSTGELFF. The V gene is TRBV10-3, the J gene TRBJ2-2; 11 bases map to TRBD1. This CDR3 region has 14 residues. CDR1 is ENHRY, CDR2 SYGVKD, per germline. The V segment lost 11 bases and the J segment 4 bases; nucleotides outside the gene matches: 6.

This clonotype was detected ten times or more. This chain links TRBV7-6 with TRBJ2-5; the match to TRBD2 covers 7 bases. V shed 5 bases, J shed 2 bases, and the junction held 8 bases outside the gene matches. The CDR3 sequence is 15 residues long. The germline V gene has CDR1 SGHVS and CDR2 FNYEAQ. The CDR3 DNA sequence: TGTGCCAGCAGCCCAGGGAGGGCAGTTCAAGAGACCCAGTACTTC. As protein: CASSPGRAVQETQYF.

In this sample, this clonotype turned up many times. The chain is built from TRBV5-8 and TRBJ2-6; D is possibly TRBD2 (5 bases). V was shortened by 4 bases and J by 11 bases, with 19 bases between the two germline ends. The CDR3 length is 15 residues. Germline V lookup: CDR1 SGHTS, CDR2 YDEGEE. In nucleotides, the CDR3 is TGTGCCAGCAGCCGAATTGCGCAACTAGAAGACGTCCTGACTTTC. It yields the protein CASSRIAQLEDVLTF.

In its sample, this clonotype was seen many times. The chain recombines TRBV19 with TRBJ2-3, with 7 bases aligning to TRBD1. With V trimmed by 7 bases and J by 1 base, 5 bases remained unmatched. Germline lookup yields CDR1 LNHDA and CDR2 SQIVND (reference sequence). The CDR3 has 14 residues. The CDR3 protein is CASTRTGGTDTQYF. The CDR3 DNA reads TGTGCCAGTACCAGGACAGGCGGCACAGATACGCAGTATTTT.

This chain links TRBV4-3 with TRBJ2-5; TRBD1 is a possible D gene (6 bases). The CDR3 has 15 amino acids. The V gene's germline CDR1 is LGHNA and CDR2 YSLEER. The V and J ends lost 0 bases and 5 bases respectively, with 13 bases between them. CDR3 sequence: CASSQDRGFRETQYF. CDR3 DNA sequence: TGCGCCAGCAGCCAAGATAGGGGGTTTCGTGAGACCCAGTACTTC.

This clonotype was seen repeatedly, ten times or more. The chain joins TRBV7-8 to TRBJ2-7, with D possibly called TRBD1 or TRBD2 (5 bases each). Germline V gene sequence: CDR1 SGHVS, CDR2 FQNEAQ. V lost 5 bases and J lost 2, with 16 bases in between. CDR3 length: 15 amino acids. This CDR3 reads CASSPVGTAAYEQYF. The CDR3 nucleotides read TGTGCCAGCAGCCCAGTAGGGACGGCTGCCTACGAGCAGTACTTC.

V and J are TRBV7-6 and TRBJ1-1; the match to TRBD1 covers 10 bases. The CDR3 runs 15 residues. The V and J ends lost 5 bases and 4 bases, in that order; junction bases with no gene match: 7. The V gene's germline CDR1 is SGHVS and CDR2 FNYEAQ. The CDR3 bases are TGTGCCAGCAGCCAAGGACAGGGGGAGGTCACTGAAGCTTTCTTT. Encoded protein: CASSQGQGEVTEAFF.

This clonotype was seen a handful of times. Since a much larger clone is just one base distant, this may be a read error. The rearrangement uses TRBV24-1 and TRBJ2-7; D may match TRBD1 or TRBD2 (5 bases each). Germline CDR1 and CDR2: KGHDR and SFDVKD. V lost 4 bases and J 5 bases, leaving 17 bases between the germline ends. The CDR3 runs 15 residues. The CDR3 nucleotides read TGTGCCACCAGTGACACGGGATGGGGCCACAACGAGCAGTACTTC. Protein sequence: CATSDTGWGHNEQYF.

The chain recombines TRBV29-1 with TRBJ2-7; D is uncertain. From germline, CDR1 is SQVTM and CDR2 ANQGSEA. This CDR3 is 11 amino acids long. V was cut by 6 bases and J by 2 bases, with 8 bases left in between. The CDR3 region is CSVPAPYEQYF. The CDR3 DNA reads TGCAGCGTCCCCGCGCCCTACGAGCAGTACTTC.

The sample holds one count of this clonotype. The V and J genes are TRBV2 and TRBJ1-2; D gene unclear. Trimming left V 3 bases short and J 8 bases short, with 4 bases between. In germline, CDR1 is SNHLY, CDR2 FYNNEI. There are 10 residues in the CDR3. The CDR3 nucleotides are TGTGCCAGCAGTGAGTTCGGCTACACCTTC. Residues: CASSEFGYTF.

This clonotype was found many times. J is TRBJ1-3 and V is TRBV7-3; D is unresolved. V was trimmed by 0 bases and J by 1 base, leaving 10 bases between them. This CDR3 is built from 16 residues. CDR1 is SGHTA, CDR2 FQGTGA, per germline. The DNA for the CDR3 is TGTGCCAGCAGCTTAACGGGTGATTTTTCTGGAAACACCATATATTTT. It encodes CASSLTGDFSGNTIYF.

This clonotype was found many times. The J gene is TRBJ2-5, the V gene TRBV5-1, with D maybe TRBD1 (6 bases). Deletions cut 3 bases from V and 5 bases from J, with 11 bases between. The length of the CDR3 is 13 residues. Looked up from germline, CDR1 is SGHRS and CDR2 is YFSETQ. In nucleotides, the CDR3 is TGCGCCAGCAGCTCTTACAGGGAGGAGACCCAGTACTTC. Translation gives CASSSYREETQYF.

The rearrangement links TRBV9 to TRBJ1-6; D perhaps matches TRBD1 (6 bases). The CDR3 consists of 15 residues. V gave up 4 bases and J gave up 10 bases, with 18 bases separating them. Germline lookup yields CDR1 SGDLS and CDR2 YYNGEE. CDR3 amino acids: CASSQGWGADSPLHF. In DNA, the CDR3 is TGTGCCAGCAGCCAGGGATGGGGGGCGGACTCACCCCTCCACTTT.

This clonotype was observed many times. V gene TRBV4-2 combines with J gene TRBJ2-7, with D perhaps matching TRBD2 (6 bases). This CDR3 is 14 amino acids long. V was pared by 1 base and J by 3 bases, with 10 bases between. Germline V CDR1 and CDR2: LGHNA, YNFKEQ. CDR3 protein: CASSQGTTDYEQYF. CDR3 bases: TGTGCCAGCAGCCAAGGGACTACCGACTACGAGCAGTACTTC.

The chain links TRBV15 to TRBJ2-5; TRBD2 matches at 8 bases. The CDR3 spans 17 residues. Germline trimming cut 3 bases from V and 5 bases from J; bases unmatched to any gene: 14. In germline, CDR1 is LNHNV, CDR2 YYDKDF (reference sequence). The CDR3 sequence: CATSSERTERGRETQYF. The CDR3 nucleotides are TGTGCCACCAGCAGCGAAAGGACCGAGCGGGGGAGGGAGACCCAGTACTTC.

The chain has TRBV11-2 and TRBJ1-5; 9 nucleotides align to TRBD1. This CDR3 comprises 15 residues. With 5 bases clipped from V and 3 bases from J, the junction kept 5 bases outside the gene matches. Germline V gene data show CDR1 as SGHAT and CDR2 as FQNNGV. The CDR3 DNA reads TGTGCCAGCAGCCTCGGACAGGGGAACAATCAGCCCCAGCATTTT. This sequence encodes CASSLGQGNNQPQHF. Combining the CDR3 with reference TRBV11-2 and TRBJ1-5 gives the whole variable domain EAGVAQSPRYKIIEKRQSVAFWCNPISGHATLYWYQQILGQGPKLLIQFQNNGVVDDSQLPKDRFSAERLKGVDSTLKIQPAKLEDSAVYLCASSLGQGNNQPQHFGDGTRLSIL.

The V call is TRBV20-1, the J call TRBJ2-3; tentative D call: TRBD2 (5 bases). CDR1 is DFQATT and CDR2 is SNEGSKA in the germline V gene (reference sequence). V lost 4 bases, J lost 0 bases, and 8 bases lay in between. The CDR3 spans 13 residues. This chain's CDR3 is CSAMGESTDTQYF. The CDR3 DNA reads as TGCAGTGCTATGGGAGAGAGCACAGATACGCAGTATTTT.

This clonotype occurred a few times. The rearrangement joins TRBV2 to TRBJ2-6; 8 bases align to TRBD1. Germline CDR1 is SNHLY and CDR2 is FYNNEI. Trimming cost V 4 bases and J 0 bases; bases outside gene matches: 8. The CDR3 contains 18 residues. CDR3 in amino acids: CASSAPGQVYSGANVLTF. CDR3 DNA sequence: TGTGCCAGCAGTGCCCCGGGACAGGTGTACTCTGGGGCCAACGTCCTGACTTTC. The full variable domain, with the rest looked up from reference TRBV2 and TRBJ2-6, is EPEVTQTPSHQVTQMGQEVILRCVPISNHLYFYWYRQILGQKVEFLVSFYNNEISEKSEIFDDQFSVERPDGSNFTLKIRSTKLEDSAMYFCASSAPGQVYSGANVLTFGAGSRLTVL.

The sample holds a few counts of this clonotype. The chain joins TRBV2 to TRBJ2-5; 8 bases align to TRBD1. Germline V gene data show CDR1 as SNHLY and CDR2 as FYNNEI. Trimming took 8 bases from V and 4 from J; bases not matched to a gene: 15. The CDR3 consists of 16 residues. CDR3: CASSAYGPRGPETQYF. The CDR3 DNA is TGTGCCAGCTCAGCCTACGGTCCCAGGGGGCCAGAGACCCAGTACTTC.

This clonotype was counted ten times or more. CDR3 protein: CASSGQERHGYTF. CDR3 sequence (DNA): TGTGCCAGTAGCGGACAGGAGCGCCATGGCTACACCTTC. The rearrangement uses TRBV19 and TRBJ1-2, with 7 bases identical to TRBD1. J was trimmed by 6 bases and V by 6 bases; bases with no gene match: 7. The CDR3 spans 13 residues. Germline lookup yields CDR1 LNHDA and CDR2 SQIVND (reference sequence).